This T cell receptor (beta chain) was documented in a study of control samples from healthy donors and cancer patients. The data were produced by immunoSEQ multiplex PCR, yet TCRdb's version contains in-frame clones alone and is incomplete. In the table there are over 85,000 clones, roughly 93% of which are singletons. V was pared by 1 base and J by 1 base, with 4 bases between. The CDR3 spans 13 residues. The germline V gene has CDR1 MGHRA and CDR2 YSYEKL. This clonotype originated in a woman in her 30s in good health. The rearrangement joins TRBV4-1 to TRBJ1-1; D remains unclear. What was sequenced was blood. CDR3: CASSQVRNTEAFF. Here the CDR3 DNA reads TGCGCCAGCAGCCAAGTCCGGAACACTGAAGCTTTCTTT.